Sequencing of this TCR beta chain was carried out in a study of graft-versus-host responses after intestinal transplantation. About the study: Multivisceral, liver-intestinal, or isolated intestinal transplants were performed in recipients. For approximately three years after anti-thymocyte globulin induction, all recipients took tacrolimus and steroids. Study-wide points: Peak GvH clone levels in circulation were associated with early post-transplant HvG declines. GvH clones occurred in recipient marrow; some first appeared in ileum or blood.

CDR1 and CDR2 from the germline V gene are MNHNS and SASEGT. The CDR3 covers 14 residues. V was pared by 6 bases and J by 5 bases, with 8 bases of the junction left unmatched. The protocol was immunoSEQ multiplex PCR, while the TCRdb copy is restricted to in-frame clones and leaves out a portion. Counted here are approximately 5,000 clones, around 70% occurring once; the ten biggest clones make up over 35%. Of note for this clone: Antigen specificity is unknown.

This TCR was sampled from a human patient who received an intestinal transplant, so some T cells may come from the graft donor. The chain uses TRBV6-1 and TRBJ1-2; 8 nucleotides match TRBD1. The material sequenced was PBMCs, taken 541 days after intestinal transplant. The CDR3 coding sequence is TGTGCCAGCAGCCGGGACAGGTCTGGGTATGGCTACACCTTC. Residues: CASSRDRSGYGYTF.